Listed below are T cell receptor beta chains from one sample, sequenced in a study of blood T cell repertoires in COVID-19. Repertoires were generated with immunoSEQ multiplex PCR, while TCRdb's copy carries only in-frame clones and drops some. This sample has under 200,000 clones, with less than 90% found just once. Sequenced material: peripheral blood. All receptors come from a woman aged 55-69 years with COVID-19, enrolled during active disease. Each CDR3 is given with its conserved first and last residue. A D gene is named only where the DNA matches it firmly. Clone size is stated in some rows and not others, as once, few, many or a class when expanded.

CDR3 DNA: TGTGCCAGCAGCTTCTGGGACAGGGCCGTCAGTGGCTACACCTTC; CDR3 protein: CASSFWDRAVSGYTF; D gene: TRBD1; clone size: once; V gene: TRBV5-4; J gene: TRBJ1-2
CDR3 DNA: TGTGCCAGCAGTTACGGAGCGGGAGAGCAGTACTTC; CDR3 protein: CASSYGAGEQYF; D gene: TRBD2; clone size: NA; V gene: TRBV6-2/TRBV6-3; J gene: TRBJ2-7
CDR3 DNA: TGTGCCAGCAGCCCCCGACGGAGCTCCTATAATTCACCCCTCCACTTT; CDR3 protein: CASSPRRSSYNSPLHF; D gene: NA; clone size: NA; V gene: TRBV7-9; J gene: TRBJ1-6
CDR3 DNA: TGCAGTGCTGCCTTCCGGGATACGCAGTATTTT; CDR3 protein: CSAAFRDTQYF; D gene: NA; clone size: few; V gene: TRBV20-1; J gene: TRBJ2-3
CDR3 DNA: TGTGCCAGCAGTCCCGGTACTAGCGGATGGGAGCAGTACTTC; CDR3 protein: CASSPGTSGWEQYF; D gene: TRBD2; clone size: NA; V gene: TRBV7-2; J gene: TRBJ2-7
CDR3 DNA: TGTGCCAGTAGTAAAGGACTAGCCCTCGGCACAGATACGCAGTATTTT; CDR3 protein: CASSKGLALGTDTQYF; D gene: TRBD2; clone size: NA; V gene: TRBV19; J gene: TRBJ2-3
CDR3 DNA: TGTGCCTGGTCAAGGGGACAGGGAGGCGAGCAGTACTTC; CDR3 protein: CAWSRGQGGEQYF; D gene: TRBD1; clone size: once; V gene: TRBV30; J gene: TRBJ2-7
CDR3 DNA: TGTGCCAGCAGCACCCGGGGACAGGGCTACGAGCAGTACTTC; CDR3 protein: CASSTRGQGYEQYF; D gene: TRBD1; clone size: NA; V gene: TRBV7-9; J gene: TRBJ2-7
CDR3 DNA: TGTGCTAGCAGCCCCCAACGGGGGTCCGGGGAGCTGTTTTTT; CDR3 protein: CASSPQRGSGELFF; D gene: NA; clone size: few; V gene: TRBV7-7; J gene: TRBJ2-2
CDR3 DNA: TGTGCCAGCAGCGAATTCGTAGCGGGGGATTACAATGAGCAGTTCTTC; CDR3 protein: CASSEFVAGDYNEQFF; D gene: TRBD2; clone size: NA; V gene: TRBV9; J gene: TRBJ2-1
CDR3 DNA: TGCGCCAGCAGTAACGGACTAGCGCCTGCCTACGAGCAGTACTTC; CDR3 protein: CASSNGLAPAYEQYF; D gene: TRBD2; clone size: NA; V gene: TRBV10-1; J gene: TRBJ2-7
CDR3 DNA: TGCGCCAGCAGTGAGTCGGGGCTTAGCTCCTATAATTCACCCCTCCACTTT; CDR3 protein: CASSESGLSSYNSPLHF; D gene: NA; clone size: NA; V gene: TRBV10-2; J gene: TRBJ1-6
CDR3 DNA: TGTGCCAGCAGCCAAGAATATTACAATGAGCAGTTCTTC; CDR3 protein: CASSQEYYNEQFF; D gene: NA; clone size: NA; V gene: TRBV3-1/TRBV3-2; J gene: TRBJ2-1
CDR3 DNA: TGTGCCAGCAGCTTAGAAGGGGACAGGGGGCACGAGCAGTACTTC; CDR3 protein: CASSLEGDRGHEQYF; D gene: TRBD1; clone size: few; V gene: TRBV11-3; J gene: TRBJ2-7
CDR3 DNA: TGTGCCAGTAGTATATTGGGGGGGGAAGACGATGAGCAGTTCTTC; CDR3 protein: CASSILGGEDDEQFF; D gene: TRBD2; clone size: NA; V gene: TRBV19; J gene: TRBJ2-1
CDR3 DNA: TGTGCCAGTCGACAGTCCTACAATGAGCAGTTCTTC; CDR3 protein: CASRQSYNEQFF; D gene: NA; clone size: NA; V gene: TRBV12-3/TRBV12-4; J gene: TRBJ2-1
CDR3 DNA: TGTGCCAGCAGCCCACAGGACAGGGGAGGATACGAGCAGTACTTC; CDR3 protein: CASSPQDRGGYEQYF; D gene: TRBD1; clone size: once; V gene: TRBV7-9; J gene: TRBJ2-7
CDR3 DNA: TGTGCCACATATACTAGCGGGGTTTCCTACAATGAGCAGTTCTTC; CDR3 protein: CATYTSGVSYNEQFF; D gene: TRBD2; clone size: NA; V gene: TRBV24-1; J gene: TRBJ2-1
CDR3 DNA: TGTGCCAGCAGTGAGGGGCAAATTAATGAAAAACTGTTTTTT; CDR3 protein: CASSEGQINEKLFF; D gene: NA; clone size: NA; V gene: TRBV2; J gene: TRBJ1-4
CDR3 DNA: TGCGCCAGCAGCCACGTCTACAATGAGCAGTTCTTC; CDR3 protein: CASSHVYNEQFF; D gene: NA; clone size: NA; V gene: TRBV4-3; J gene: TRBJ2-1
CDR3 DNA: TGTGCCAGCAGTTTGGGCGCCGTGGCGAGACAGGGGGCAAACGAGCAGTACTTC; CDR3 protein: CASSLGAVARQGANEQYF; D gene: TRBD1; clone size: NA; V gene: TRBV27; J gene: TRBJ2-7
CDR3 DNA: TGTGCCAGCAGCTTAGGAATAGGACTTCTATACAATGAGCAGTTCTTC; CDR3 protein: CASSLGIGLLYNEQFF; D gene: NA; clone size: few; V gene: TRBV7-8; J gene: TRBJ2-1
CDR3 DNA: TGTGCCAGCAGCTTAGATCCACTAGCGGGAGGGCTCAGCACAGATACGCAGTATTTT; CDR3 protein: CASSLDPLAGGLSTDTQYF; D gene: TRBD2; clone size: NA; V gene: TRBV11-3; J gene: TRBJ2-3
CDR3 DNA: TGTGCCAGCAGCGCAAGGGGAGAGACCCAGTACTTC; CDR3 protein: CASSARGETQYF; D gene: NA; clone size: NA; V gene: TRBV9; J gene: TRBJ2-5
CDR3 DNA: TGTGCCAGCAGCACATCGGGACACTCCAACACTGAAGCTTTCTTT; CDR3 protein: CASSTSGHSNTEAFF; D gene: NA; clone size: NA; V gene: TRBV7-2; J gene: TRBJ1-1
CDR3 DNA: TGCGCCAGCAGCTTGTGGGGAGGGGACGGGAGCAATCAGCCCCAGCATTTT; CDR3 protein: CASSLWGGDGSNQPQHF; D gene: NA; clone size: NA; V gene: TRBV5-1; J gene: TRBJ1-5
CDR3 DNA: TGTGCCACCAGCAGGGTAGGGACAGGGAGAGACAATGAGCAGTTCTTC; CDR3 protein: CATSRVGTGRDNEQFF; D gene: TRBD1; clone size: NA; V gene: TRBV15; J gene: TRBJ2-1
CDR3 DNA: TGTGCCAGCAGCTGGGAGGGGTCCCACTTCGCGACTAATGAAAAACTGTTTTTT; CDR3 protein: CASSWEGSHFATNEKLFF; D gene: NA; clone size: NA; V gene: TRBV7-2; J gene: TRBJ1-4
CDR3 DNA: TGCGCCAGCAGCTACGGGACTAGCGGGAGAAATGAGCAGTTCTTC; CDR3 protein: CASSYGTSGRNEQFF; D gene: TRBD2; clone size: NA; V gene: TRBV5-1; J gene: TRBJ2-1
CDR3 DNA: TGTGCCAGCAGCTTGCGGGTTCGGCAGGGAGGAAACGAGCAGTACTTC; CDR3 protein: CASSLRVRQGGNEQYF; D gene: NA; clone size: once; V gene: TRBV5-4; J gene: TRBJ2-7
CDR3 DNA: TGTGCCAGCACCAAGGGGGAGGGTAGCAATCAGCCCCAGCATTTT; CDR3 protein: CASTKGEGSNQPQHF; D gene: NA; clone size: once; V gene: TRBV7-9; J gene: TRBJ1-5
CDR3 DNA: TGTGCCAGCACCAAGACCGCGGGGAGCACTGAAGCTTTCTTT; CDR3 protein: CASTKTAGSTEAFF; D gene: NA; clone size: NA; V gene: TRBV6-5; J gene: TRBJ1-1
CDR3 DNA: TGTGCCAGTACCCACCGGACAGGGCCTTTGAACACTGAAGCTTTCTTT; CDR3 protein: CASTHRTGPLNTEAFF; D gene: TRBD1; clone size: NA; V gene: TRBV19; J gene: TRBJ1-1
CDR3 DNA: TGTGCCAGCAGCTCCACTAGTGCCTCCTACAATGAGCAGTTCTTC; CDR3 protein: CASSSTSASYNEQFF; D gene: NA; clone size: NA; V gene: TRBV7-2; J gene: TRBJ2-1
CDR3 DNA: TGTGCCAGTAGTATAGCGGGAAGCACAGATACGCAGTATTTT; CDR3 protein: CASSIAGSTDTQYF; D gene: NA; clone size: NA; V gene: TRBV19; J gene: TRBJ2-3
CDR3 DNA: TGTGCCAGCAGTTACCAGGCCGGAGCGGAGTACTTC; CDR3 protein: CASSYQAGAEYF; D gene: NA; clone size: few; V gene: TRBV6-2/TRBV6-3; J gene: TRBJ2-7
CDR3 DNA: TGCGCCAGCAGCCAAGGAGCCGGGACAGTGGATGAGCAGTTCTTC; CDR3 protein: CASSQGAGTVDEQFF; D gene: TRBD1; clone size: NA; V gene: TRBV4-3; J gene: TRBJ2-1
CDR3 DNA: TGTGCCAGTAGTTGGGCAAGGCAGCAGAACACTGAAGCTTTCTTT; CDR3 protein: CASSWARQQNTEAFF; D gene: NA; clone size: NA; V gene: TRBV19; J gene: TRBJ1-1
CDR3 DNA: TGTGCCAGCAGCTTAAGGCGGGAGTCCCCCTACGAGCAGTACTTC; CDR3 protein: CASSLRRESPYEQYF; D gene: TRBD2; clone size: NA; V gene: TRBV7-2; J gene: TRBJ2-7
CDR3 DNA: TGTGCCAGCAGCTTTAGACTAGCGGGAGGGAATGAGCAGTTCTTC; CDR3 protein: CASSFRLAGGNEQFF; D gene: TRBD2; clone size: NA; V gene: TRBV5-4; J gene: TRBJ2-1
CDR3 DNA: TGCAGTGCTAGTCGCGGGGACTATGGCTACACCTTC; CDR3 protein: CSASRGDYGYTF; D gene: NA; clone size: NA; V gene: TRBV20-1; J gene: TRBJ1-2
CDR3 DNA: TGTGCCACCAGTGATTCCCGGAGGACAGGTGCAGGCACTGAAGCTTTCTTT; CDR3 protein: CATSDSRRTGAGTEAFF; D gene: TRBD1; clone size: NA; V gene: TRBV24-1; J gene: TRBJ1-1